The rows below give T cell receptor beta chains drawn from one sample of a study of vaccination effects on CD4 cells after COVID-19. No antigens are known for them. Using immunoSEQ multiplex PCR, the repertoire was profiled, and TCRdb retains in-frame clones only, with some absent. The data show 45,000 to 75,000 clones, 60% to 85% seen once. Sequenced material: CD4+ T cells from PBMCs cultured without peptide, taken before COVID-19 vaccination. The receptor set was obtained from a human donor who received a COVID-19 vaccine. CDR3s include the opening cysteine and the closing phenylalanine or tryptophan. A D gene is named only where the DNA matches it firmly. Clone size appears in some rows only: once, few, many, or a class for an expanded clone.

clone_size d_call j_call v_call cdr3_aa cdr3_nt
- TRBD1 TRBJ1-6 TRBV6-6 CASRRQGDSPLHF TGTGCCAGCCGCCGACAGGGGGATTCACCCCTCCACTTT
- TRBD2 TRBJ2-1 TRBV30 CAWKAGGPDEQFF TGTGCCTGGAAAGCGGGGGGGCCGGATGAGCAGTTCTTC
- - TRBJ1-2 TRBV19 CASTKSTPLYGYTF TGTGCCAGTACCAAGTCTACACCTCTCTATGGCTACACCTTC
- TRBD2 TRBJ2-3 TRBV11-3 CASSLDGRGGGTDTQYF TGTGCCAGCAGCTTAGACGGTCGCGGGGGGGGCACAGATACGCAGTATTTT
- - TRBJ1-6 TRBV5-1 CASSLAQVRFGSPLHF TGCGCCAGCAGCTTGGCACAGGTCCGATTTGGATCACCCCTCCACTTT
- - TRBJ1-2 TRBV6-5 CASTRHRYGYTF TGTGCCAGCACCCGGCACCGCTATGGCTACACCTTC
- - TRBJ2-5 TRBV7-2 CASSSPVVETQYF TGTGCCAGCAGCTCCCCGGTTGTGGAGACCCAGTACTTC
- - TRBJ1-2 TRBV4-3 CASSQGAGIKANYGYTF TGCGCCAGCAGCCAAGGGGCAGGAATTAAGGCTAACTATGGCTACACCTTC
- - TRBJ2-5 TRBV9 CASSPRDHQETQYF TGTGCCAGCAGCCCCCGGGACCATCAAGAGACCCAGTACTTC
once - TRBJ1-1 TRBV6-5 CASSPRPGPGFF TGTGCCAGCAGCCCGAGGCCGGGTCCTGGCTTCTTT
- TRBD2 TRBJ2-1 TRBV3-1/TRBV3-2 CASSLTSGGSNEQFF TGTGCCAGCAGCCTTACTAGCGGGGGTTCGAATGAGCAGTTCTTC
- - TRBJ1-1 TRBV6-5 CASSLTGLNTEAFF TGTGCCAGCAGTCTGACAGGATTGAACACTGAAGCTTTCTTT
- - TRBJ2-6 TRBV5-1 CASALGESGANVLTF TGCGCCAGCGCACTAGGGGAATCTGGGGCCAACGTCCTGACTTTC
- - TRBJ2-3 TRBV2 CASSGGPTDTQYF TGTGCCAGCAGCGGCGGACCCACAGATACGCAGTATTTT
- TRBD1 TRBJ2-6 TRBV27 CASSARTGSHTGANVLTF TGTGCCAGCAGTGCCCGGACAGGGTCCCATACTGGGGCCAACGTCCTGACTTTC
- - TRBJ2-2 TRBV10-3 CAISGVYMDPGELFF TGTGCCATCAGTGGAGTGTATATGGATCCCGGGGAGCTGTTTTTT
- - TRBJ2-1 TRBV30 CAWSLSSYNEQFF TGTGCCTGGTCTTTAAGCTCCTACAATGAGCAGTTCTTC
- - TRBJ1-5 TRBV30 CASGGGPNQPQHF TGTGCCTCGGGGGGGGGACCCAATCAGCCCCAGCATTTT
- - TRBJ1-3 TRBV5-4 CASSSMTDHSGNTIYF TGTGCCAGCAGCTCTATGACAGACCACTCTGGAAACACCATATATTTT
- TRBD1 TRBJ1-3 TRBV19 CASSISGQGPSGNTIYF TGTGCCAGTAGTATCTCTGGACAGGGGCCATCTGGAAACACCATATATTTT
- - TRBJ1-2 TRBV27 CASSLIRGNYGYTF TGTGCCAGCAGTTTGATCAGGGGAAACTATGGCTACACCTTC
- - TRBJ2-3 TRBV6-5 CASTGTGGGTDTQYF TGTGCCAGCACGGGGACGGGGGGCGGCACAGATACGCAGTATTTT
- - TRBJ2-3 TRBV2 CASSETLGRPTGYF TGTGCCAGCAGTGAAACGTTGGGACGGCCGACAGGGTATTTT
- - TRBJ2-5 TRBV12-3/TRBV12-4 CASRTTGRETQYF TGTGCCAGCAGAACGACCGGGCGAGAGACCCAGTACTTC
- TRBD1 TRBJ1-3 TRBV6-6 CASSPITGGGNTIYF TGTGCCAGCAGTCCAATCACAGGGGGTGGAAACACCATATATTTT
few TRBD1 TRBJ1-1 TRBV19 CASSDRGVTEAFF TGTGCCAGTAGTGACAGGGGAGTCACTGAAGCTTTCTTT
- TRBD1 TRBJ1-5 TRBV18 CASSLPGGNQPQHF TGTGCCAGCTCACTTCCAGGGGGGAATCAGCCCCAGCATTTT
- - TRBJ2-3 TRBV10-2 CASSPSSPDTQYF TGCGCCAGCAGCCCCAGTAGCCCAGATACGCAGTATTTT
- - TRBJ1-4 TRBV18 CASSPLQGGLTNEKLFF TGTGCCAGCTCACCACTGCAGGGAGGACTCACTAATGAAAAACTGTTTTTT
- - TRBJ2-4 TRBV19 CASSIGRGLQNIQYF TGTGCCAGTAGTATTGGCCGAGGACTGCAAAACATTCAGTACTTC
- - TRBJ2-5 TRBV4-2 CASSLKGIGGAGETQYF TGTGCCAGCAGCCTGAAAGGGATAGGAGGGGCCGGTGAGACCCAGTACTTC
- TRBD1 TRBJ2-5 TRBV7-9 CASSIGQGPILETQYF TGTGCCAGCAGTATTGGACAGGGTCCCATCTTGGAGACCCAGTACTTC
- TRBD1 TRBJ2-2 TRBV6-2/TRBV6-3 CASSRQGLKTGELFF TGTGCCAGCAGTCGACAGGGCCTCAAGACCGGGGAGCTGTTTTTT
- TRBD2 TRBJ2-2 TRBV5-1 CASSVLAGDTGELFF TGCGCCAGCAGCGTACTAGCGGGGGACACCGGGGAGCTGTTTTTT
- - TRBJ2-5 TRBV30 CAWDAVMGRTQYF TGTGCCTGGGACGCTGTAATGGGGAGGACCCAGTACTTC
- - TRBJ1-2 TRBV14 CASSQDSAGAYGYTF TGTGCCAGCAGCCAAGATTCGGCAGGCGCATATGGCTACACCTTC
few TRBD1 TRBJ1-5 TRBV19 CASSPRGAVSNQPQHF TGTGCCAGTAGTCCCAGGGGGGCGGTGAGCAATCAGCCCCAGCATTTT
- - TRBJ2-1 TRBV5-1 CASSRGLGANEQFF TGCGCCAGCAGCCGTGGGCTGGGGGCTAATGAGCAGTTCTTC
- TRBD1 TRBJ1-6 TRBV6-4 CASSAFQGVGSPLHF TGTGCCAGCAGTGCATTTCAGGGGGTAGGTTCACCCCTCCACTTT
- - TRBJ2-3 TRBV6-5 CASKEGGTDTQYF TGTGCCAGCAAAGAAGGGGGCACAGATACGCAGTATTTT
few TRBD2 TRBJ2-2 TRBV12-3/TRBV12-4 CANQRGGTGELFF TGTGCCAACCAGCGGGGGGGAACCGGGGAGCTGTTTTTT
- TRBD2 TRBJ2-3 TRBV5-8 CASSLEGAGGTDTQYF TGTGCCAGCAGCTTGGAAGGAGCGGGGGGCACAGATACGCAGTATTTT
once - TRBJ1-6 TRBV2 CASSGHEASPLHF TGTGCCAGCAGTGGGCACGAGGCCTCACCCCTCCACTTT
once TRBD1 TRBJ1-6 TRBV18 CASSRDRDNSPLHF TGTGCCAGCTCCCGGGACAGGGATAATTCACCCCTCCACTTT
- TRBD1 TRBJ2-4 TRBV11-2 CASSSTGQSYF TGTGCCAGCAGCTCGACAGGGCAATCGTACTTC
- - TRBJ1-2 TRBV19 CASMEGAGGVYGYTF TGTGCCAGTATGGAAGGGGCCGGTGGGGTATATGGCTACACCTTC
- - TRBJ2-1 TRBV19 CASSLQVRTDYNEQFF TGTGCCAGTAGTCTACAGGTGCGGACAGACTACAATGAGCAGTTCTTC
- - TRBJ2-3 TRBV4-3 CASSQETNTDTQYF TGCGCCAGCAGCCAAGAAACCAACACAGATACGCAGTATTTT
few - TRBJ1-1 TRBV5-8 CASSLDKNTEAFF TGTGCCAGCAGCTTGGACAAGAACACTGAAGCTTTCTTT
once TRBD1 TRBJ2-1 TRBV7-3 CASSLSGQALNEQFF TGTGCCAGCAGCTTATCTGGACAGGCCCTCAATGAGCAGTTCTTC